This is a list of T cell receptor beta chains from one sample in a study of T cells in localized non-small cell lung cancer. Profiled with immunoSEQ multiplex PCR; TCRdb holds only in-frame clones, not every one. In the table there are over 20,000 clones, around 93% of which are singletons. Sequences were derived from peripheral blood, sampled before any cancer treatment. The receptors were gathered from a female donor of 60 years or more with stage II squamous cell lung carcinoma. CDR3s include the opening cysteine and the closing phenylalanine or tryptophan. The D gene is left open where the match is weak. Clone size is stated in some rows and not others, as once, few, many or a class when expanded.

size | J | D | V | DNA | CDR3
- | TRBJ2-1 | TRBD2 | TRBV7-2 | TGTGCCAGCAGCCCCAAGAGCCTAGCGGGATACAATGAGCAGTTCTTC | CASSPKSLAGYNEQFF
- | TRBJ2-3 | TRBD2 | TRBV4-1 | TGCGCCAGCAGCGGACTAGCGGGGGCCACAGATACGCAGTATTTT | CASSGLAGATDTQYF
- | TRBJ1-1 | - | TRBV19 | TGTGCCAGTAGTCCCCGGGGGAGGGTGGTCATGAACACTGAAGCTTTCTTT | CASSPRGRVVMNTEAFF
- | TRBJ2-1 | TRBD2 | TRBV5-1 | TGCGCCAGCAGCGCCTTACCGGGACTAGGGGCGATCAATGAGCAGTTCTTC | CASSALPGLGAINEQFF
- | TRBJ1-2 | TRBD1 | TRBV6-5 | TGTGCCAGCAGATGGGACAGGGCGGGGGGCTACACCTTC | CASRWDRAGGYTF
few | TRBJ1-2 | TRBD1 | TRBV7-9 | TGTGCCAGCAGCGCATACGACAGGGGCATCTATGGCTACACCTTC | CASSAYDRGIYGYTF
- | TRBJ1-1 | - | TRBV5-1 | TGCGCCAGCAGCTTGTTGGGGGCTATGAACACTGAAGCTTTCTTT | CASSLLGAMNTEAFF
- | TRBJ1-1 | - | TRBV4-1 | TGCGCCAGCAGCCACCCGGCCCCGGGTGACACTGAAGCTTTCTTT | CASSHPAPGDTEAFF
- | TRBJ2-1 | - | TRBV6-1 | TGTGCCAGCAGTCGGGGGTACAGGTCCAATGAGCAGTTCTTC | CASSRGYRSNEQFF
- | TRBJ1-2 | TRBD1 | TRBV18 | TGTGCCAGCTCATTTGTCGACAGGGAGACAGGGGGCTACACCTTC | CASSFVDRETGGYTF
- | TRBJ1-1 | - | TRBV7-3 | TGTGCCAGCAGCTTAAACCCAGGGGATACTGAAGCTTTCTTT | CASSLNPGDTEAFF
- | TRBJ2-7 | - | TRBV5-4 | TGTGCCAGCAGCCCGTCCTCCGACTCCTACGAGCAGTACTTC | CASSPSSDSYEQYF
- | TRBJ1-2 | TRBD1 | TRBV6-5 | TGTGCCAGCAGCCCGGACAGGGGAACATACTATGGCTACACCTTC | CASSPDRGTYYGYTF
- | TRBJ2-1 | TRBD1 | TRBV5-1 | TGCGCCAGCAGCTTGGATGGCAGGGGGAATGAGCAGTTCTTC | CASSLDGRGNEQFF
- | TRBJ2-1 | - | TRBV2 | TGTGCCAGCATCTATTACAATGAGCAGTTCTTC | CASIYYNEQFF
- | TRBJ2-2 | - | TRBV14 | TGTGCCAGCAGTCTTCGCCTTGGTCCCCCGAACACCGGGGAGCTGTTTTTT | CASSLRLGPPNTGELFF
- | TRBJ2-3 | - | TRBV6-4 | TGTGCCAGCAGTGAAGTGCGGGCGTATGTCACAGATACGCAGTATTTT | CASSEVRAYVTDTQYF
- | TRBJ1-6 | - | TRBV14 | TGTGCCAGCAGCCAAGGACGGGGAAATTCACCCCTCCACTTT | CASSQGRGNSPLHF
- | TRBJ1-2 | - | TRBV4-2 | TGTGCCAGCAGCCAAGACAGTCGCTATGGCTACACCTTC | CASSQDSRYGYTF
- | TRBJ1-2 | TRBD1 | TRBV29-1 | TGCAGCGTTGATGGAGGGGGCCGTAACTATGGCTACACCTTC | CSVDGGGRNYGYTF
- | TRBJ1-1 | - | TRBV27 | TGTGCCAGCAGTTTGACGGGGGTCACTGAAGCTTTCTTT | CASSLTGVTEAFF
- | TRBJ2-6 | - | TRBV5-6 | TGTGCCAGCAGCGGCACCACTGGGGCCAACGTCCTGACTTTC | CASSGTTGANVLTF
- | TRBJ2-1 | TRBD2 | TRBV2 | TGTGCCAGCAGTGCCCGAAGACTAGCGGGAGAACACAATGAGCAGTTCTTC | CASSARRLAGEHNEQFF
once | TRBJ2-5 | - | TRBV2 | TGTGCCAGCAGTGAAGCGGGCAGGACCACCCCGGAGACCCAGTACTTC | CASSEAGRTTPETQYF
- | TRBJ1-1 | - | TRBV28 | TGTGCCAGCTTTAGAAACGAGAACACTGAAGCTTTCTTT | CASFRNENTEAFF
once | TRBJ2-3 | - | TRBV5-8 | TGTGCCAGCAGCTTGGGGACGGTCCGGGGCGAAGATACGCAGTATTTT | CASSLGTVRGEDTQYF
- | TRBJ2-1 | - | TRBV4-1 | TGCGCCAGCAGACGCGTTCCCCGTAGGGGCCCCTACAATGAGCAGTTCTTC | CASRRVPRRGPYNEQFF
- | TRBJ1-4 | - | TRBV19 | TGTGCCAGTAGTATCGCAGGGACGGAAAAAAAACTGTTTTTT | CASSIAGTEKKLFF
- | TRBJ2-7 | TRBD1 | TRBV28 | TGTGCCAGCAGTTTGAGGACAGGGGGATACGAGCAGTACTTC | CASSLRTGGYEQYF
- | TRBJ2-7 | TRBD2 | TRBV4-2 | TGTGCCAGCAGCTTGGGACTAGCGGACGCCTACGAGCAGTACTTC | CASSLGLADAYEQYF
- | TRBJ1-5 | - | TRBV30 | TGTGCCTGGAGTGTATTGAGGGATCAGCCCCAGCATTTT | CAWSVLRDQPQHF
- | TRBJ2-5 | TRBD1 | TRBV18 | TGTGCCAGCTCACCCTGGGGGGACAGGGATCACCAAGAGACCCAGTACTTC | CASSPWGDRDHQETQYF
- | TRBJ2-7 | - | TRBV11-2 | TGTGCCAGCAGCACCCCGACTAGACTCCACGAGCAGTACTTC | CASSTPTRLHEQYF
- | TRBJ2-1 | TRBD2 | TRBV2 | TGTGCCAGCAGTGAAGCGCTACTAGCGGGGGCCAACAATGAGCAGTTCTTC | CASSEALLAGANNEQFF
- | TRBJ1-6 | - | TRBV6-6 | TGTGCCAGCAGTCACTCTGGCTCACCCCTCCACTTT | CASSHSGSPLHF
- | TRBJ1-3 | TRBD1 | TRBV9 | TGTGCCAGCAGCGCTGGACAGGGGGAGTCGCACACCATATATTTT | CASSAGQGESHTIYF
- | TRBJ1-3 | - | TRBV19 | TGTGCCAGTACCCTATCAGGGGACCCCTCTGGAAACACCATATATTTT | CASTLSGDPSGNTIYF
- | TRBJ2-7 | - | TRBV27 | TGTGCCAGCAGTCCGACAGGGAGGTTCGTCTACGAGCAGTACTTC | CASSPTGRFVYEQYF
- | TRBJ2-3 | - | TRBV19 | TGTGCCAGTAGTATAGATTTCACAGATACGCAGTATTTT | CASSIDFTDTQYF
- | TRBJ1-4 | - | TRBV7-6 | TGTGCCAGCAGCTTACAGGCAACTAATGAAAAACTGTTTTTT | CASSLQATNEKLFF
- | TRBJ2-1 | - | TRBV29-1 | TGCAGCGTTGCTTTGACTCCGGGTTTGGCGGATGAGCAGTTCTTC | CSVALTPGLADEQFF
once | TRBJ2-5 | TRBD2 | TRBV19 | TGTGCCAGTAGTCCTAGCGGGAGTGAGACCCAGTACTTC | CASSPSGSETQYF
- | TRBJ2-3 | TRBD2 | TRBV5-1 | TGCGCCAGCAGCGCCCCGGCGGGGGGCTACGATACGCAGTATTTT | CASSAPAGGYDTQYF
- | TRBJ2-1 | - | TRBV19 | TGTGCCAGTAGGGTAGTCGGACTTAGCTCCTACAATGAGCAGTTCTTC | CASRVVGLSSYNEQFF
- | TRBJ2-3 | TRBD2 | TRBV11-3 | TGTGCCAGCAGCTTAGATAGGACTAGCGGGAGGACAGATACGCAGTATTTT | CASSLDRTSGRTDTQYF
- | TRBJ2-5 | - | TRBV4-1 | TGCGCCAGCAGCCGACTGTTGAAAGAGACCCAGTACTTC | CASSRLLKETQYF
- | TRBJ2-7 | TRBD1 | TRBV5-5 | TGTGCCAGCAGCTTGAGGTGGACAGGGGCGTACGAGCAGTACTTC | CASSLRWTGAYEQYF
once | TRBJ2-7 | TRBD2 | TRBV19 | TGTGCCAGTAGTATAGGGACTAGCGGGAACTACGAGCAGTACTTC | CASSIGTSGNYEQYF